This TCR beta chain was sequenced for a study of neurological immune-mediated disorders. From the 5' RACE reads, TCRdb called clonotypes with MiXCR, one entry per CDR3 protein. The sample includes 50,000 or so distinct CDR3 sequences, 3.6% of them seen just once. This clonotype appeared a few times. No antigen is known for it. Notes on the study in general: There was no association between the multiple sclerosis repertoire cluster and any clinical or MRI feature.

This sequence was found in a man aged 25 to 45 with multiple sclerosis. Sequenced input: PBMCs.

As DNA, the CDR3 is TGTGCCAGCAGCTTATTTGAGGGAGGCGATGAGCAGTTCTTC. Its protein is CASSLFEGGDEQFF. The chain employs TRBV7-6 and TRBJ2-1, with D possibly being TRBD2 (6 bases). Per the germline V gene, CDR1 is SGHVS and CDR2 is FNYEAQ. The length of the CDR3 is 14 residues. Trimming pared 2 bases from V and 8 bases from J, leaving 13 bases between.